The next 7 T cell receptor beta chains were all read from a single sample in a study of shared clonotypes between healthy human individuals. Profiled with immunoSEQ multiplex PCR; TCRdb holds only in-frame clones, not every one. The sample lists about 800,000 clones; 96% were seen once. CD45RO negativity and positive selection for CCR7 defined naive CD8 cells, a population that excluded terminally differentiated effector memory CD45RA+ cells. Sequencing was performed on naive CD8+ T cells sorted from blood. Receptors originate from a man aged 25-45 years in good health.

The chain has TRBV25-1 and TRBJ1-1; D may be TRBD1 (6 bases). The CDR3 length is 15 residues. Trimming left V 1 base short and J 1 base short, with 10 bases between. CDR1 and CDR2 from the germline V gene are MGHDK and SYGVNS. The DNA for the CDR3 is TGTGCCAGCAGTGAATCTCAGGGACAGAACACTGAAGCTTTCTTT. This sequence encodes CASSESQGQNTEAFF.

CDR3 amino acids: CASSQSPARGEKLFF. The CDR3 coding sequence is TGTGCCAGCAGCCAATCCCCAGCCCGGGGTGAAAAACTGTTTTTT. The chain uses TRBV16 and TRBJ1-4; no clear D gene. This CDR3 has 15 amino acids. V was pared by 0 bases and J by 7 bases, with 12 bases between. Germline V gene data show CDR1 as KGHSY and CDR2 as FQNENV.

As regards this clone: This CDR3 is also generated by other DNA sequences in the sample. The chain uses TRBV27 and TRBJ2-1, with D uncertain. Per germline, CDR1 MNHEY and CDR2 SMNVEV (reference sequence). V was cut by 3 bases and J by 7 bases, with 7 bases left in between. This CDR3 comprises 12 residues. CDR3 sequence (DNA): TGTGCCAGCAGTTTTCTCGGGAATGAGCAGTTCTTC. Encoded protein: CASSFLGNEQFF.

The chain has TRBV9 and TRBJ2-1, with 11 bases matching TRBD2. Losses at the gene ends were 6 bases for V and 4 bases for J; bases not matched to a gene: 9. CDR1 is SGDLS and CDR2 is YYNGEE in the germline V gene. The CDR3 has 16 residues. CDR3 residues: CASTSAGTSGYNEQFF. The CDR3 DNA reads as TGTGCCAGCACGAGCGCCGGGACTAGCGGATACAATGAGCAGTTCTTC.

The rearrangement links TRBV29-1 to TRBJ1-3; D is undetermined. The CDR3 runs 14 residues. V was cut by 3 bases and J by 2 bases, with 11 bases left in between. The germline V gene encodes CDR1 SQVTM and CDR2 ANQGSEA. Here the CDR3 DNA reads TGCAGCGTTGAGTCAGGTTCTGCTGGAAACACCATATATTTT. This sequence encodes CSVESGSAGNTIYF.

V is TRBV7-2 and J is TRBJ2-2; 9 bases match TRBD2. The CDR3 extends over 13 amino acids. Per germline, CDR1 SGHTA and CDR2 FQGNSA. V trimming: 6 bases; J trimming: 9 bases; junction bases outside the gene matches: 5. The CDR3 sequence is CASSWREGWELFF. The CDR3 bases are TGTGCCAGCAGTTGGCGGGAGGGTTGGGAGCTGTTTTTT.

V gene TRBV27 combines with J gene TRBJ2-5, with no clear D. The germline V gene has CDR1 MNHEY and CDR2 SMNVEV (reference sequence). V was pared by 5 bases and J by 0 bases, with 7 bases between. The CDR3 length is 13 residues. CDR3 nucleotide sequence: TGTGCCAGCAGTCCCTCGTACCAAGAGACCCAGTACTTC. This gives the protein CASSPSYQETQYF.